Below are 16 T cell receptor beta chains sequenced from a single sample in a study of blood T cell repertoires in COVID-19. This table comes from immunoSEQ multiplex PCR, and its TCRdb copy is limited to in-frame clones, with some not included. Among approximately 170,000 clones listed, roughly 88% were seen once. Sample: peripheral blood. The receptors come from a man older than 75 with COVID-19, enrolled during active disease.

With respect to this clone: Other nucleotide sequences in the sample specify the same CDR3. The CDR3: CASSLTGSTDTQYF. The CDR3 bases are TGTGCCAGCAGCTTAACTGGTAGCACAGATACGCAGTATTTT. The chain employs TRBV7-9 and TRBJ2-3; D unresolved. Germline lookup yields CDR1 SEHNR and CDR2 FQNEAQ (reference sequence). This CDR3 has 14 amino acids. Between the trimmed V and J ends, which lost 2 bases and 0 bases, there was a span of 6 bases.

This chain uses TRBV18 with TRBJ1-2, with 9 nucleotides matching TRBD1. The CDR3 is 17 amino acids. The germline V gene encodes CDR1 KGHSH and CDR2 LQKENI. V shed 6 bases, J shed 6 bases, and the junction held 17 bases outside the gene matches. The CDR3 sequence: CASSQAGTGTSIDGYTF. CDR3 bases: TGTGCCAGCTCCCAAGCCGGGACAGGGACGTCGATTGATGGCTACACCTTC. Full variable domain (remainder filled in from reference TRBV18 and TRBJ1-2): NAGVMQNPRHLVRRRGQEARLRCSPMKGHSHVYWYRQLPEEGLKFMVYLQKENIIDESGMPKERFSAEFPKEGPSILRIQQVVRGDSAAYFCASSQAGTGTSIDGYTFGSGTRLTVV.

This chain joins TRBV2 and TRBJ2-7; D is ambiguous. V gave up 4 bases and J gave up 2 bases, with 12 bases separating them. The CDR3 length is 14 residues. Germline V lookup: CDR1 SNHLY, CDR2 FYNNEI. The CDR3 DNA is TGTGCCAGCAGTGGTGGTAGTCTCGCCTACGAGCAGTACTTC. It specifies CASSGGSLAYEQYF.

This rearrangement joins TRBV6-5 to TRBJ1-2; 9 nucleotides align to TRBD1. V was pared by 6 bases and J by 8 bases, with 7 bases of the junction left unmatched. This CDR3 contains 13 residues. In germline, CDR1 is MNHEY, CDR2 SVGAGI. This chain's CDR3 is CASRGQGQVGYTF. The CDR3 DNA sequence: TGTGCCAGCAGGGGACAGGGACAGGTCGGCTACACCTTC.

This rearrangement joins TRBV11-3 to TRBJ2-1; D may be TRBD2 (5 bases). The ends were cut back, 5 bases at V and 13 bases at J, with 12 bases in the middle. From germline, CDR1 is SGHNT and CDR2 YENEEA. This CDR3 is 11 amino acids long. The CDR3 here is CASSRDGDQFF. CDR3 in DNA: TGTGCCAGCAGCAGAGACGGGGATCAGTTCTTC.

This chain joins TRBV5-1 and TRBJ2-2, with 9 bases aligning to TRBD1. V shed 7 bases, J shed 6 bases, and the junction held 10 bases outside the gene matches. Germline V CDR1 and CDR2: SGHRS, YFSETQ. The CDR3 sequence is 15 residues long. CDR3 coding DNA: TGCGCCAGCGTCGCGGGACAGGGTGTCGCCGGGGAGCTGTTTTTT. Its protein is CASVAGQGVAGELFF.

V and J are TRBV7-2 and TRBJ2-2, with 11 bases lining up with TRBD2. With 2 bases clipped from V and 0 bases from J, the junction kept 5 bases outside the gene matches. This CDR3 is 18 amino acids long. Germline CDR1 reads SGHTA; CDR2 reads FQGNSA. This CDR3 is CASSLRASGGTNTGELFF. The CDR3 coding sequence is TGTGCCAGCAGCTTACGGGCTAGCGGGGGGACGAACACCGGGGAGCTGTTTTTT.

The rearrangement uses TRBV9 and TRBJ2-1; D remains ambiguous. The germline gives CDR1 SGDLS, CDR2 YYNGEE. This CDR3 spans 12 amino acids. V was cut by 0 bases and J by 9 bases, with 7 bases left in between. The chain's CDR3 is CASSVVPGEQFF. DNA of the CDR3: TGTGCCAGCAGCGTAGTTCCGGGTGAGCAGTTCTTC.

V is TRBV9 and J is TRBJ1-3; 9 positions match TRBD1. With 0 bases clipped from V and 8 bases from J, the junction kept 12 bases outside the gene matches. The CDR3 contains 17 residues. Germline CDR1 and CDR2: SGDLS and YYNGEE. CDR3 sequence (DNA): TGTGCCAGCAGCGTAGCTCCAAACCTCGACAGGGGGGACACCATATATTTT. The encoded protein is CASSVAPNLDRGDTIYF.

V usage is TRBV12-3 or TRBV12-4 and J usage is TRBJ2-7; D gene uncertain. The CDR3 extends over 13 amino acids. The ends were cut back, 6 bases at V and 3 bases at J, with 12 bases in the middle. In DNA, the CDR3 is TGTGCCAGCAGAAAGAACTCAATCTACGAGCAGTACTTC. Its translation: CASRKNSIYEQYF.

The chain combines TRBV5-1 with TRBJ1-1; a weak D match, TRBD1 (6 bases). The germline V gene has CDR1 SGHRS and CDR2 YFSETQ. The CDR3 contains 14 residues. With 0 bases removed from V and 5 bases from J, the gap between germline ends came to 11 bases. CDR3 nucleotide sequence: TGCGCCAGCAGCTTGGACAGGGCTTGGACTGAAGCTTTCTTT. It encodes CASSLDRAWTEAFF.

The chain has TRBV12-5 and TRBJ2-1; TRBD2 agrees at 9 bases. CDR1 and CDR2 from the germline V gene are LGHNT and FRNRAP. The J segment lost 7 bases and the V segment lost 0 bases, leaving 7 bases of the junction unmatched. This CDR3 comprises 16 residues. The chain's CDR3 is CASGLVISGGGNEQFF. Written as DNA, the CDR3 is TGTGCTAGTGGTTTGGTAATTAGCGGGGGTGGGAATGAGCAGTTCTTC.

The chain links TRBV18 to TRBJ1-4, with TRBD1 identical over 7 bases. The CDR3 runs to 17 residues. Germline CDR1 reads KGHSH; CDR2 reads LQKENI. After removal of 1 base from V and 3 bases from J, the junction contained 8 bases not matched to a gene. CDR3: CASSPQGAIGSNEKLFF. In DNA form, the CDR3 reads TGTGCCAGCTCACCACAGGGGGCTATTGGATCTAATGAAAAACTGTTTTTT.

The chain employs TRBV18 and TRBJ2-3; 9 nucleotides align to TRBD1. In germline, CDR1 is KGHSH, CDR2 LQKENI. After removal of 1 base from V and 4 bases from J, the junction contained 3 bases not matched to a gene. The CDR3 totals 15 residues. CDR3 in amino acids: CASSPRTGAPDTQYF. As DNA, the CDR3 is TGTGCCAGCTCACCACGGACAGGGGCCCCAGATACGCAGTATTTT.

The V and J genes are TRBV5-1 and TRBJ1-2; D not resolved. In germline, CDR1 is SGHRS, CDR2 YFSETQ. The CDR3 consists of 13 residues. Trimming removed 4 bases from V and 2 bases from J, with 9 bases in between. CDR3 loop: CASSPSPNYGYTF. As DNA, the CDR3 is TGCGCCAGCAGCCCAAGCCCCAACTATGGCTACACCTTC.

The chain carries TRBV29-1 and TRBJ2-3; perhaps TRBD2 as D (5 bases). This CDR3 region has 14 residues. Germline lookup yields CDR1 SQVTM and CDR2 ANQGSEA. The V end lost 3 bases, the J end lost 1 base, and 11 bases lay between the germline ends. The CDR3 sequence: CSVESVGGTDTQYF. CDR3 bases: TGCAGCGTTGAGTCTGTCGGGGGCACAGATACGCAGTATTTT.